The entry below gives a single TCR beta chain sequence along with its context. The CDR3 covers 11 residues. The germline gives CDR1 GTSNPN, CDR2 SVGIG (reference sequence). The germline V and J ends were trimmed by 2 bases and 3 bases, with 4 bases remaining between them. This record comes from a study of CD8 T cells in Susac syndrome. Overall study: When their blood was taken, the Susac syndrome patients had either not yet had any therapy, were taking corticosteroids, or were taking intravenous immunoglobulin alone.

RNA was extracted with the RNeasy kit, and a quantity of about 0.45 to 1 ug was reverse transcribed using random hexamers. MiXCR was run by TCRdb on the immunoSEQ multiplex PCR reads, yielding one entry per CDR3 protein. The table records some 200,000 distinct CDR3 sequences, 85% to 95% of them present only once. The clonotype was recovered from a human donor with Susac syndrome. This chain uses TRBV30 with TRBJ2-5, with D uncertain. The source material was CD8+ T cells from PBMCs. For the CDR3, the DNA is TGTGCCTGGAGTAGGGAAGAGACCCAGTACTTC. Translated, it gives CAWSREETQYF.